This T cell receptor beta chain stems from a study of cytomegalovirus exposure and HLA in healthy donors. Clones were sequenced by immunoSEQ multiplex PCR, and TCRdb holds only the in-frame ones, with some missing. This table holds roughly 150,000 clones, 91% found once. The V end was cut by 1 base, the J end by 5 bases, with 12 bases between. This CDR3 comprises 14 residues. Per germline, CDR1 SEHNR and CDR2 FQNEAQ (reference sequence). The clonotype comes from a young man in good health and CMV-seronegative. The chain has TRBV7-9 and TRBJ2-7, with a tentative D call TRBD1 (5 bases). Source material: PBMCs. The CDR3 nucleotides are TGTGCCAGCAGCTTAGGGGGCGCGAACCACGAGCAGTACGTC. It codes for CASSLGGANHEQYV.